Listed below are T cell receptor beta chains from one sample, sequenced in a study of T cells after yellow fever vaccination. TCRdb processed the 5' RACE reads anew with MiXCR; each CDR3 protein has one entry. This table has some 670,000 distinct CDR3 sequences, roughly 12% appearing once. Sequenced material: PBMCs, taken on the day of the yellow fever booster vaccination. These receptors were taken from a man under 40 who received the YFV17D yellow fever vaccine. The CDR3 runs from the conserved cysteine through the conserved F or W. The D gene is left open where the match is weak. For some rows the clone size is stated as once, few or many, or as a class when expanded; others skip it.

TRBD2 | - | TRBJ2-1 | TRBV30 | TGTGCCTGGAGTGCCTCAACTAGCGGGATTTGGAATGAGCAGTTCTTC | CAWSASTSGIWNEQFF
- | - | TRBJ2-7 | TRBV5-1 | TGCGCCAGCAGCAAGGACACCCACTACGAGCAGTACTTC | CASSKDTHYEQYF
- | many | TRBJ2-1 | TRBV6-5 | TGTGCCAGCAGTTACTCGTACCAGTACAATGAGCAGTTCTTC | CASSYSYQYNEQFF
- | - | TRBJ2-3 | TRBV12-3/TRBV12-4 | TGTGCCAGCAGTGACTCAGGGGGGGTAGCAGATACGCAGTATTTT | CASSDSGGVADTQYF
- | many | TRBJ2-7 | TRBV6-2/TRBV6-3 | TGTGCCAGCAGTTACGACACGGCCTACGAGCAGTACTTC | CASSYDTAYEQYF
- | - | TRBJ2-2 | TRBV5-1 | TGCGCCAGCAGCTTGGATAGTCGAAGAAGGATCACCGGGGAGCTGTTTTTT | CASSLDSRRRITGELFF
- | - | TRBJ2-7 | TRBV12-3/TRBV12-4 | TGTGCCAGCAGTTTGAACATCGGCGAGCAGTACTTC | CASSLNIGEQYF
- | - | TRBJ2-7 | TRBV7-9 | TGTGCCAGCAGCTCTTCGGGCGGACCGCACTTC | CASSSSGGPHF
- | few | TRBJ2-7 | TRBV11-3 | TGTGCCAGCAGCCGCCCCGACACCTACGAGCAGTACTTC | CASSRPDTYEQYF
TRBD2 | - | TRBJ2-3 | TRBV29-1 | TGCAGCGTTGCGGGGACTAGCGGGATAACAGATACGCAGTATTTT | CSVAGTSGITDTQYF
- | - | TRBJ2-7 | TRBV20-1 | TGCAGTGCTAGTCTACAGGGACTGGACGAGCAGTACTTC | CSASLQGLDEQYF
- | - | TRBJ2-7 | TRBV15 | TGTGCCACAGCTGGGACATCAACCTACGAGCAGTACTTC | CATAGTSTYEQYF
- | - | TRBJ2-1 | TRBV4-3 | TGCGCCAGCAGCCGCCGCTTTAGCGGTTTTTCCTACAATGAGCAGTTCTTC | CASSRRFSGFSYNEQFF
TRBD2 | - | TRBJ2-1 | TRBV29-1 | TGCAGCGTTGAGGGACTAGCGGGAGGGCCAGCCTACAATGAGCAGTTCTTC | CSVEGLAGGPAYNEQFF
TRBD2 | - | TRBJ2-3 | TRBV4-3 | TGCGCCAGCAGCCAAGGGGCGGCGGGAGTCAGCGCAGATACGCAGTATTTT | CASSQGAAGVSADTQYF
- | - | TRBJ2-1 | TRBV6-1 | TGTGCCGTCCGAGGGAGCTCCTACAATGAGCAGTTCTTC | CAVRGSSYNEQFF
- | few | TRBJ2-5 | TRBV30 | TGTGCCTGGAGTGTCAGCCTGGACGGGGAGACCCAGTACTTC | CAWSVSLDGETQYF
- | few | TRBJ1-5 | TRBV4-3 | TGCGCCAGCAGCCAAAATTTAGCAGGGAGCAATCAGCCCCAGCATTTT | CASSQNLAGSNQPQHF
- | - | TRBJ2-7 | TRBV6-2/TRBV6-3 | TGTGCCAGCAGTCGACCAAACTACGACGAGCAGTACTTC | CASSRPNYDEQYF
TRBD2 | few | TRBJ2-1 | TRBV29-1 | TGCAGCGTCTGGACTAGCGGGGTTTACAATGAGCAGTTCTTC | CSVWTSGVYNEQFF
TRBD2 | many | TRBJ2-1 | TRBV5-1 | TGCGCCAGCCGCTGGACTAGCGGGGACAATGAGCAGTTCTTC | CASRWTSGDNEQFF
TRBD2 | few | TRBJ2-7 | TRBV7-2 | TGTGCCAGCAGCCCCCTAGGGGCGGGAGTTCTCGAGCAGTACTTC | CASSPLGAGVLEQYF
TRBD2 | - | TRBJ2-1 | TRBV4-3 | TGCGCCAGCAGCCAAGACCCAGCGGGAGTAAATAATGAGCAGTTCTTC | CASSQDPAGVNNEQFF
- | few | TRBJ2-6 | TRBV7-2 | TGTGCCAGCAGCCCGAGGGAGCTCTCTGGGGCCAACGTCCTGACTTTC | CASSPRELSGANVLTF
- | few | TRBJ2-1 | TRBV9 | TGTGCCAGCAGCGTAGCTTGGGGGGAGCAGTTCTTC | CASSVAWGEQFF
- | few | TRBJ1-2 | TRBV20-1 | TGCAGTGCTAGAGACCCGACGGACTATGGCTACACCTTC | CSARDPTDYGYTF
- | few | TRBJ2-1 | TRBV11-2 | TGTGCCAGCAGCTCCCAACTACTCGGGCAGTTCTTC | CASSSQLLGQFF
TRBD2 | - | TRBJ2-2 | TRBV20-1 | TGCAGTGCTAGAGAAAAAGCGGGAGGGAACGGGGAGCTGTTTTTT | CSAREKAGGNGELFF
TRBD2 | few | TRBJ2-5 | TRBV5-1 | TGCGCCAGCAGCCGGGGGACTAGCGGGCAAGAGACCCAGTACTTC | CASSRGTSGQETQYF
- | few | TRBJ2-1 | TRBV27 | TGTGCCAGCAGTTCCATTGAGGTACCGGAGCAGTTCTTC | CASSSIEVPEQFF
TRBD2 | - | TRBJ2-7 | TRBV7-2 | TGTGCCAGCAGCTCCCGGGCTAGCGGAGCCTACGAGCAGTACTTC | CASSSRASGAYEQYF
- | few | TRBJ2-5 | TRBV5-1 | TGCGCCAGCAGCTTGATGGACCCACGGTATCAAGAGACCCAGTACTTC | CASSLMDPRYQETQYF
- | few | TRBJ2-1 | TRBV19 | TGTGCCAGTAGTATTGCTTGGGGAAGGGTCTACAATGAGCAGTTCTTC | CASSIAWGRVYNEQFF
- | - | TRBJ2-7 | TRBV7-2 | TGTGCCAGCAGCTTACGGGGGGCGGGCTACGAGCAGTACTTC | CASSLRGAGYEQYF
TRBD2 | - | TRBJ2-7 | TRBV2 | TGTGCCTTCTGTTTTACCCCTCCCGCGACTAGCGGGGCCTACGAGCAGTACTTC | CAFCFTPPATSGAYEQYF
- | - | TRBJ2-1 | TRBV7-9 | TGTGCCAGCAGCTTAGCTTACCGGAACTACAATGAGCAGTTCTTC | CASSLAYRNYNEQFF
- | few | TRBJ2-7 | TRBV11-1 | TGTGCCAGCAGCCCCACCGCCCCATTGAGGGGGAGCTCCTACGAGCAGTACTTC | CASSPTAPLRGSSYEQYF
- | few | TRBJ1-1 | TRBV12-3/TRBV12-4 | TGTGCCAGCAGTTTTACCGGGGAGGCTGAAGCTTTCTTT | CASSFTGEAEAFF
TRBD1 | few | TRBJ2-4 | TRBV20-1 | TGCAGTGCTAGACCTCCGGGACAGGGAAAAAACATTCAGTACTTC | CSARPPGQGKNIQYF